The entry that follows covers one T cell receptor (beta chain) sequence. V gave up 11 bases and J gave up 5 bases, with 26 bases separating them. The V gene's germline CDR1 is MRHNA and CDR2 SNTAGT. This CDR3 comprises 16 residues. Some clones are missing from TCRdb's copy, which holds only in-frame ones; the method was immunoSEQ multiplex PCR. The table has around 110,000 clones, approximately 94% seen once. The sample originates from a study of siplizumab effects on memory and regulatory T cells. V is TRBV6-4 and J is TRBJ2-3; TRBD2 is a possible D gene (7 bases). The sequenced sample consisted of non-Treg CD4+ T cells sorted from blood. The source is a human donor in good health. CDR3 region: CASLITWGGQRDTQYF. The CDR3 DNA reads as TGTGCCTCCCTAATAACGTGGGGGGGGCAGAGAGATACGCAGTATTTT.